What follows are 12 T cell receptor beta chains derived from one specimen sequenced in a study of control samples from healthy donors and cancer patients. The repertoire was sequenced with immunoSEQ multiplex PCR; TCRdb's copy has only in-frame clones and lacks some. The sample lists about 80,000 clones; roughly nine tenths were seen once. Sequencing was performed on blood. The origin of the receptors is a woman aged 55-70 years in good health.

This rearrangement joins TRBV4-1 to TRBJ1-1; D remains ambiguous. The V end lost 0 bases, the J end lost 6 bases, and 11 bases lay between the germline ends. CDR3 length equals 14 residues. The germline gives CDR1 MGHRA, CDR2 YSYEKL. This chain's CDR3 is CASSQDRKPAEAFF. CDR3 DNA: TGCGCCAGCAGCCAAGATCGTAAACCGGCTGAAGCTTTCTTT.

V is TRBV7-2 and J is TRBJ2-3, with unresolved D. The germline CDR1 and CDR2 sequences are SGHTA and FQGNSA. CDR3 length: 13 residues. Trimming removed 5 bases from V and 0 bases from J, with 6 bases in between. CDR3 nucleotide sequence: TGTGCCAGCAGCATAATGAGCACAGATACGCAGTATTTT. It codes for CASSIMSTDTQYF.

This sequence joins TRBV25-1 and TRBJ1-2; a possible D gene is TRBD1 (5 bases). The germline V gene encodes CDR1 MGHDK and CDR2 SYGVNS. V gave up 7 bases and J gave up 3 bases, with 9 bases separating them. The CDR3 length is 12 residues. The CDR3 nucleotides read TGTGCCAGCAACCAGGGAGACTATGGCTACACCTTC. Residues: CASNQGDYGYTF.

This clone has a single count. This chain joins TRBV24-1 and TRBJ1-2, with D unresolved. V lost 0 bases to trimming and J lost 0 bases, with 13 bases between them. CDR3 length equals 17 residues. CDR1 is KGHDR and CDR2 is SFDVKD in the germline V gene. The DNA for the CDR3 is TGTGCCACCAGTGATTTGAATCCTAGCTCCACTAACTATGGCTACACCTTC. Its protein is CATSDLNPSSTNYGYTF.

The chain combines TRBV27 with TRBJ2-7; 10 bases map to TRBD2. J was trimmed by 3 bases and V by 6 bases; bases with no gene match: 5. The germline gives CDR1 MNHEY, CDR2 SMNVEV (reference sequence). CDR3 length: 14 amino acids. The CDR3 loop is CASSHRTSGYEQYF. In DNA form, the CDR3 reads TGTGCCAGCAGCCACCGGACTAGCGGCTACGAGCAGTACTTC.

J is TRBJ1-4 and V is TRBV6-5; D gene unclear. CDR1 MNHEY and CDR2 SVGAGI come from the germline V gene. The CDR3 length is 14 residues. The V gene lost 6 bases and the J gene lost 3 bases, with 11 bases spanning the gap. Here the CDR3 DNA reads TGTGCCAGCAGCAGGAGGGTGGCTAATGAAAAACTGTTTTTT. This encodes CASSRRVANEKLFF.

The chain recombines TRBV18 with TRBJ1-1, with D perhaps TRBD1 (5 bases). CDR3 length: 14 residues. Trimming left V 5 bases short and J 0 bases short, with 10 bases between. Per germline, CDR1 KGHSH and CDR2 LQKENI. CDR3: CASSAGRMNTEAFF. CDR3 sequence (DNA): TGTGCCAGCTCAGCGGGACGGATGAACACTGAAGCTTTCTTT.

The V gene is TRBV5-6, the J gene TRBJ1-5; maybe TRBD1 (6 bases). The length of the CDR3 is 14 residues. Germline CDR1 and CDR2: SGHDT and YYEEEE. V was trimmed by 3 bases and J by 5 bases, leaving 12 bases between them. This chain's CDR3 is CASSYYRDDQPQHF. The CDR3 DNA follows: TGTGCCAGCAGCTACTACAGGGATGATCAGCCCCAGCATTTT.

This chain links TRBV19 with TRBJ1-6; TRBD1 agrees at 7 bases. Germline loops: CDR1 LNHDA, CDR2 SQIVND (reference sequence). V gave up 6 bases and J gave up 6 bases; unmatched junction bases: 11. CDR3 size: 16 residues. The CDR3 protein is CASRLLTGSRNSPLHF. The DNA of the CDR3 is TGTGCCAGTAGACTATTGACAGGGAGTCGTAATTCACCCCTCCACTTT.

The chain has TRBV3-1 (or the pseudogene TRBV3-2) and TRBJ2-5; the D gene could be TRBD1 or TRBD2 (6 bases each). The V and J ends lost 2 bases and 2 bases respectively, with 18 bases between them. The CDR3 covers 17 residues. From germline, CDR1 is LGHDT and CDR2 YNNKEL (reference sequence). The CDR3 bases are TGTGCCAGCAGCCAACGTAAGGAGAGGAGGGGGCAAGAGACCCAGTACTTC. The encoded protein is CASSQRKERRGQETQYF.

J is TRBJ1-1 and V is TRBV4-1; D call uncertain. V lost 4 bases to trimming and J lost 3 bases, with 18 bases between them. The CDR3 contains 16 residues. Germline values: CDR1 MGHRA, CDR2 YSYEKL. The CDR3 sequence: CASSLRPRGGYTEAFF. The CDR3 DNA sequence: TGCGCCAGCAGCCTCCGACCCAGAGGTGGGTACACTGAAGCTTTCTTT.

The rearrangement links TRBV9 to TRBJ2-1, with a weak D call TRBD2 (6 bases). The germline V gene has CDR1 SGDLS and CDR2 YYNGEE. Trimming removed 0 bases from V and 13 bases from J, with 17 bases in between. The CDR3 is made up of 14 amino acids. This CDR3 is CASSVEVSGLEQFF. The CDR3 DNA reads TGTGCCAGCAGCGTAGAGGTTAGCGGACTGGAACAGTTCTTC.